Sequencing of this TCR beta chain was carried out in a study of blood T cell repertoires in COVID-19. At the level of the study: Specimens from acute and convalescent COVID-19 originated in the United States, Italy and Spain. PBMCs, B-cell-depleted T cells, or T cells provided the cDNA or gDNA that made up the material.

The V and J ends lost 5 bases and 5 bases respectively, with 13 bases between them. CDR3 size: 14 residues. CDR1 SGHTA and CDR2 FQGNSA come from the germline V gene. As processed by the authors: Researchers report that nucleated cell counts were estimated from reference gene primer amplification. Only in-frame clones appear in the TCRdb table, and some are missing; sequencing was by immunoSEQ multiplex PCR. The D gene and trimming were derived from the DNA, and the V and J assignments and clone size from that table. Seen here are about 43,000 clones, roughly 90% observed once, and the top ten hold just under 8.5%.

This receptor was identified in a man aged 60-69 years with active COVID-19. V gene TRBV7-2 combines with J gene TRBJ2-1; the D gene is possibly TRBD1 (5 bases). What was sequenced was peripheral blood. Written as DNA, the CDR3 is TGTGCCAGCAGCCCCCTCCAGGGCCACAATGAGCAGTTCTTC. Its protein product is CASSPLQGHNEQFF.